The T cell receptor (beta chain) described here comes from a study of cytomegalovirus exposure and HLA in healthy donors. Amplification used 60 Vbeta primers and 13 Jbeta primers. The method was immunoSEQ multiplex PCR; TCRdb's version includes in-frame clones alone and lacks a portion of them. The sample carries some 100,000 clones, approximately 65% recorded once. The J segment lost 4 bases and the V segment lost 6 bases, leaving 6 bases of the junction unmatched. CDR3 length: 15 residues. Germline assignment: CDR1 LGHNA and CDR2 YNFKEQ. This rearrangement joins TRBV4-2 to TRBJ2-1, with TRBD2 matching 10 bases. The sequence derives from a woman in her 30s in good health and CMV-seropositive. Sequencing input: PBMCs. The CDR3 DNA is TGTGCCAGCAGTCTCACTAGCGGGGCTTACAATGAGCAGTTCTTC. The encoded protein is CASSLTSGAYNEQFF.